Below, one T cell receptor beta chain is given with its context. Its cognate antigen is unknown. It was with unique molecular identifiers that the TCRbeta library was prepared. TCRdb called the PCR reads again in MiXCR, with one record for every CDR3 protein. The sample contains 300,000 or so distinct CDR3 sequences, approximately 23% of which appear only once. The CDR3 runs to 17 residues. V shed 5 bases and J 4 bases; nucleotides not matched to a gene: 11. Germline V CDR1 and CDR2: LNHNV, YYDKDF (reference sequence). The data are from a study of T-cell reconstitution after alpha-beta-depleted transplantation in children. Findings and caveats of the study: The study reportedly traced alpha-beta T cells about two months after transplant to several hundred expanded graft clones. T-cell numbers and diversity, one year after transplant, stemmed largely from T cells that were newly produced.

This specimen was PBMCs, mostly from graft donor cells, taken 180 days after TCRalphabeta/CD19-depleted stem cell transplant. This chain links TRBV15 with TRBJ2-5, with 12 bases lining up with TRBD2. The receptor comes from a male patient under 18 who had a stem cell transplant for acute lymphoblastic leukemia, so the T cells may come from the graft donor. The CDR3 DNA is TGTGCCACCAGCTTTGAGCTAGCGGGAGGGCCGGGAGAGACCCAGTACTTC. Translated, it gives CATSFELAGGPGETQYF.